This record looks at one T cell receptor beta chain sequence and its context. What it binds is unknown. This sample was taken from a study of T cell responses to AZD1222 COVID-19 vaccine. Whole-study findings and limits: Elevations in Spike-specific TCR breadth and depth followed administration of two AZD1222 doses. Epitopes outside B.1.351 and B.1.1.7 mutated regions reportedly drew nearly half of spike TCRs. The study sampled repertoires only after the peak T cell response.

Assay used: immunoSEQ multiplex PCR; TCRdb lists only in-frame clones, some missing. The sample carries about 170,000 clones, approximately 92% recorded once. The germline CDR1 and CDR2 sequences are SEHNR and FQNEAQ (reference sequence). V dropped 1 base and J dropped 1 base, with 7 bases sitting between them. The CDR3 has 15 residues. This sequence was found in an adult in good health. This sequence joins TRBV7-9 and TRBJ2-2; D remains ambiguous. The starting material was peripheral blood, obtained on day 0 of AZD1222 vaccination. The CDR3 DNA reads as TGTGCCAGCAGCTTAGTCCAGGAGAACACCGGGGAGCTGTTTTTT. Translated, it gives CASSLVQENTGELFF.